Each of the 11 T cell receptor beta chains below was sequenced from the same sample in a study of blood T cell repertoires in COVID-19. TCRdb's copy holds only in-frame clones and misses some; the assay was immunoSEQ multiplex PCR. This sample has 56,000 or so clones; approximately 84% occur once, and the top ten carry 25% to 30%. The specimen was peripheral blood. The receptor set was obtained from a human donor in a cohort sampled during active COVID-19.

This chain uses TRBV2 with TRBJ2-3, with 9 bases fitting TRBD1. The J segment lost 4 bases and the V segment lost 4 bases, leaving 6 bases of the junction unmatched. Germline CDR1 SNHLY, CDR2 FYNNEI. The CDR3 runs to 15 residues. CDR3 sequence (DNA): TGTGCCAGCAGTGGCAGGACAGGGGAGGCAGATACGCAGTATTTT. It is translated as CASSGRTGEADTQYF.

This clone was recorded only once. The chain employs TRBV18 and TRBJ2-1; D is uncertain. Germline CDR1 KGHSH, CDR2 LQKENI. The CDR3 covers 14 residues. V was cut by 6 bases and J by 5 bases, with 14 bases left in between. Here the CDR3 reads CASSQSVRDNEQFF. CDR3 sequence (DNA): TGTGCCAGCTCCCAATCGGTTCGGGACAATGAGCAGTTCTTC.

This clone has a single count. V gene TRBV5-1 combines with J gene TRBJ2-4; TRBD1 is a possible D gene (8 bases). The length of the CDR3 is 18 residues. Trimming took 1 base from V and 0 from J, leaving 17 bases between them. The germline CDR1 and CDR2 sequences are SGHRS and YFSETQ. This chain's CDR3 is CASSLYLTGGVAKNIQYF. The CDR3 DNA reads TGCGCCAGCAGCTTGTACTTAACAGGGGGGGTAGCCAAAAACATTCAGTACTTC.

V gene TRBV5-1 combines with J gene TRBJ2-7, with 7 bases aligning to TRBD2. CDR3 size: 19 residues. The V segment lost 4 bases and the J segment 3 bases; nucleotides outside the gene matches: 22. Germline loops: CDR1 SGHRS, CDR2 YFSETQ. Here the CDR3 reads CASSASGGVSRGKYYEQYF. The CDR3 DNA reads TGCGCCAGCAGCGCTTCGGGGGGTGTAAGTCGGGGAAAATACTACGAGCAGTACTTC. Filled out from reference TRBV5-1 and TRBJ2-7, the complete variable domain reads KAGVTQTPRYLIKTRGQQVTLSCSPISGHRSVSWYQQTPGQGLQFLFEYFSETQRNKGNFPGRFSGRQFSNSRSEMNVSTLELGDSALYLCASSASGGVSRGKYYEQYFGPGTRLTVT.

The V call is TRBV9, the J call TRBJ2-3; 7 positions match TRBD1. Germline-derived CDR1 and CDR2 are SGDLS and YYNGEE. J gave up 4 bases and V 3 bases, and 8 bases lay outside the gene matches. This CDR3 has 15 residues. The CDR3 DNA follows: TGTGCCAGCAGCGCGTGGACAGGAGGTCCAGATACGCAGTATTTT. Encoded protein: CASSAWTGGPDTQYF.

The chain combines TRBV19 with TRBJ2-2, with 14 nucleotides matching TRBD2. Germline V gene sequence: CDR1 LNHDA, CDR2 SQIVND (reference sequence). The J segment lost 3 bases and the V segment lost 6 bases, leaving 3 bases of the junction unmatched. This CDR3 spans 16 amino acids. In nucleotides, the CDR3 is TGTGCCAGTAGGGGACTAGCGGGGGCAGACACCGGGGAGCTGTTTTTT. Amino acids: CASRGLAGADTGELFF.

This rearrangement joins TRBV27 to TRBJ2-4, with 8 bases fitting TRBD1. V shed 8 bases and J 1 base; nucleotides not matched to a gene: 10. Germline-derived CDR1 and CDR2 are MNHEY and SMNVEV (reference sequence). The CDR3 has 16 amino acids. CDR3 in amino acids: CASSDQGARAKNIQYF. The CDR3 DNA sequence: TGTGCCAGCTCCGACCAGGGGGCGCGGGCCAAAAACATTCAGTACTTC.

J is TRBJ2-1 and V is TRBV28; 7 bases agree with TRBD1. Germline-derived CDR1 and CDR2 are MDHEN and SYDVKM. This CDR3 comprises 14 residues. The V segment lost 5 bases and the J segment 5 bases; nucleotides outside the gene matches: 6. CDR3 bases: TGTGCCAGCAGTCTAATCGACAGGGACAATGAGCAGTTCTTC. This translates into CASSLIDRDNEQFF.

The V call is TRBV6-6, the J call TRBJ1-5; possibly TRBD1 for D (6 bases). The length of the CDR3 is 13 residues. Trimming stripped 2 bases from V and 10 bases from J, with 12 bases between. In germline, CDR1 is MNHNY, CDR2 SVGAGI (reference sequence). CDR3 residues: CASSYITGSPQHF. CDR3 nucleotides: TGTGCCAGCAGTTACATTACAGGGTCACCCCAGCATTTT.

This chain connects TRBV25-1 to TRBJ1-2; 9 nucleotides align to TRBD1. Trimming at V came to 1 base and at J to 2 bases, leaving 5 bases not matched to a gene. The CDR3 has 16 residues. From germline, CDR1 is MGHDK and CDR2 SYGVNS. CDR3 residues: CASSELGTGPNYGYTF. The CDR3 DNA follows: TGTGCCAGCAGTGAATTGGGGACAGGGCCGAACTATGGCTACACCTTC.

The V gene is TRBV6-2 or TRBV6-3, the J gene TRBJ2-4, with a possible D match to TRBD2 (6 bases). V lost 5 bases, J lost 0 bases, and 11 bases lay in between. CDR3 length equals 15 residues. From germline, CDR1 is MNHEY and CDR2 SVGEGT. The CDR3, as DNA: TGTGCCAGCAGTCGCGGGGTTTTAGCCAAAAACATTCAGTACTTC. This gives the protein CASSRGVLAKNIQYF.